One TCR beta chain is described in this entry. Produced via immunoSEQ multiplex PCR; TCRdb's table is partial and in-frame only. Here the sample spans some 250,000 clones, around 89% being singletons. These data belong to a study of blood T cell repertoires in COVID-19. Study details: Samples taken during acute and convalescent COVID-19 were collected in the United States, Italy and Spain. T cells, B-cell-depleted T cells, or PBMCs supplied cDNA or gDNA.

Cohort assignment relied on participant-reported clinical history. The CDR3 is 14 amino acids. The trim removed 4 bases at V and 2 bases at J, leaving 4 bases unmatched. Germline-derived CDR1 and CDR2 are SGHAT and FQNNGV. The sequence was collected from a man aged 40-55 years who had recovered from COVID-19. This sequence joins TRBV11-2 and TRBJ2-7; 8 bases match TRBD2. The sequenced sample was PBMCs or T cells enriched from blood (not recorded which). CDR3 DNA sequence: TGTGCCAGCAGCTCGACTAGCGAGCCCTACGAGCAGTACTTC. As protein: CASSSTSEPYEQYF.